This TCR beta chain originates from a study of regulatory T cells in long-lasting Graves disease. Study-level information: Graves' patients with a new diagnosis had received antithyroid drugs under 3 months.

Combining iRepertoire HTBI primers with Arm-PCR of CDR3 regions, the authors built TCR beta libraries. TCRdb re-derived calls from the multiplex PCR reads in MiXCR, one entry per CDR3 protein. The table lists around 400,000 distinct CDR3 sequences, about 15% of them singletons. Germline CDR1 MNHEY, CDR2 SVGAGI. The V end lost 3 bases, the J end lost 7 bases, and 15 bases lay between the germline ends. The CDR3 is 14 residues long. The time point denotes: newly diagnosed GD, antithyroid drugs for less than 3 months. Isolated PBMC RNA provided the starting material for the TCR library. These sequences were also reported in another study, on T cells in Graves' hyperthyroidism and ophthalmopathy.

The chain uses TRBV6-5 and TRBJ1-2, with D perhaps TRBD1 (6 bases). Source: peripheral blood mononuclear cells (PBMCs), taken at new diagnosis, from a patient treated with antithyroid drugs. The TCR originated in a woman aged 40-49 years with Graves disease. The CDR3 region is CASSYEGGQGGYTF. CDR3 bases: TGTGCCAGCAGTTATGAAGGGGGGCAGGGTGGCTACACCTTC.